This T cell receptor beta chain was obtained from a study of B cell selection in AIRE deficiency. Overall study results and limits: Healthy donors alone shared more than 30% of a few thousand Treg sequences; patients alone less than 9.5%. Around 30% of healthy-shared Treg sequences were found among patient Tconv cells. Shorter CDR3s marked shared Treg sequences, biased toward few non-templated insertions.

Regulatory T cells were sorted as CD4+CD25hiCD127low/negative cells. Unrelated healthy donors provided the controls. This clone was picked up a small number of times. Antigen specificity is unknown. The V segment lost 4 bases and the J segment 8 bases; nucleotides outside the gene matches: 11. The CDR3 spans 16 residues. The germline V gene has CDR1 MDHEN and CDR2 SYDVKM. The repertoire was sequenced with immunoSEQ multiplex PCR; TCRdb's copy has only in-frame clones and lacks some. Among roughly 18,000 clones, 93% were seen once, and the ten largest hold about 0.92%. The chain uses TRBV28 and TRBJ1-4, with 9 bases aligning to TRBD1. The TCR sequence derives from a human donor in good health. Material: CD4+CD25+ Tregs sorted from PBMCs. CDR3 sequence reads: CASSSFRDRDREKLFF. The CDR3, as DNA: TGTGCCAGCAGTTCGTTCCGGGACAGGGATCGGGAAAAACTGTTTTTT.